This T cell receptor (beta chain) was retrieved from a study of blood T cell repertoires in COVID-19. Data came from immunoSEQ multiplex PCR; TCRdb stores just in-frame clones and leaves some out. The profile shows some 190,000 clones, roughly nine tenths of them singletons. Worth noting for this clone: Different DNA sequences within this sample yield the same CDR3.

The sequence was obtained from a man between 25 and 39 years old with acute or convalescent COVID-19. Sequencing was done on a sample of peripheral blood.

The CDR3 region is CASSIGRGGNQPQHF. The CDR3 region has the DNA TGTGCCAGTAGTATAGGCAGGGGAGGCAATCAGCCCCAGCATTTT. This chain links TRBV19 with TRBJ1-5; a possible D gene is TRBD1 (6 bases). The CDR3 totals 15 residues. Trimming removed 1 base from V and 2 bases from J, with 9 bases in between. Germline V gene sequence: CDR1 LNHDA, CDR2 SQIVND (reference sequence).